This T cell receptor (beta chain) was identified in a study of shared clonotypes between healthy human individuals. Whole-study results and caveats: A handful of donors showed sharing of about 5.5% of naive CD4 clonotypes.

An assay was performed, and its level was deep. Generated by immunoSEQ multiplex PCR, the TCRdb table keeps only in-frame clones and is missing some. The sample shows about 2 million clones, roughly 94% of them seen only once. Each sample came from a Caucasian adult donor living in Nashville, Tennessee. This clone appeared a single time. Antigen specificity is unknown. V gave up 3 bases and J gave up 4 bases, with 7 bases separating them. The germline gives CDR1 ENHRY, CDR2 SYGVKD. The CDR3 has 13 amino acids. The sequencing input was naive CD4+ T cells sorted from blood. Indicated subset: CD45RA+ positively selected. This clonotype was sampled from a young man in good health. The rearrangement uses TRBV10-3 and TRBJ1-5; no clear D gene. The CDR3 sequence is CAISDVQNQPQHF. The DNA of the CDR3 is TGTGCCATCAGTGACGTACAGAATCAGCCCCAGCATTTT.